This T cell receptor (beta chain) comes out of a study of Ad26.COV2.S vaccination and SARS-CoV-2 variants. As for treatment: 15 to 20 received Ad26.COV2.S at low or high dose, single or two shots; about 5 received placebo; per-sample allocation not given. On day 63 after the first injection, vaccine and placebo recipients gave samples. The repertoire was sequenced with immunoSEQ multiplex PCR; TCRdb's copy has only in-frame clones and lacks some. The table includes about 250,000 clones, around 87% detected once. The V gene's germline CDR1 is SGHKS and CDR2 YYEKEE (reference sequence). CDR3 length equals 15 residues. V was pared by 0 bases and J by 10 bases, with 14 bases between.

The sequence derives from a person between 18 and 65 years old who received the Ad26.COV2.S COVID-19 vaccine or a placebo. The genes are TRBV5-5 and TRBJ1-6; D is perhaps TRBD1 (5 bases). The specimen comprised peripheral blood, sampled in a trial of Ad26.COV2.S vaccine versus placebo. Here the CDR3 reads CASSLAQGIGSPLHF. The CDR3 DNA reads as TGTGCCAGCAGCTTGGCGCAGGGTATAGGCTCACCCCTCCACTTT.